The 9 T cell receptor beta chains presented below share a single source sample, sequenced in a study of OX40 agonist ivuxolimab in advanced cancers. Generated by immunoSEQ multiplex PCR, the TCRdb table keeps only in-frame clones and is missing some. This sample yields nearly 55,000 clones, of which 80% to 90% are seen a single time; more than 1.3% belongs to the top ten. This material consisted of CD4+ or CD8+ T cells sorted from blood, taken in a trial of the OX40 agonist ivuxolimab. Receptors were obtained from an adult with an advanced solid tumor such as melanoma, head and neck, liver or kidney cancer.

The chain is built from TRBV11-2 and TRBJ1-1; weak D call: TRBD1 (5 bases). This CDR3 has 13 residues. The germline V gene encodes CDR1 SGHAT and CDR2 FQNNGV. Trimming stripped 6 bases from V and 0 bases from J, with 8 bases between. In DNA form, the CDR3 reads TGTGCCAGCAGACCGACAGTGAACACTGAAGCTTTCTTT. As protein: CASRPTVNTEAFF.

The CDR3 sequence: CASSYGQLGTGELFF. CDR3 nucleotides: TGTGCCAGCAGTTACGGGCAGCTGGGGACCGGGGAGCTGTTTTTT. This chain joins TRBV6-5 and TRBJ2-2; no clear D. This CDR3 spans 15 amino acids. Germline V gene sequence: CDR1 MNHEY, CDR2 SVGAGI. The V and J ends lost 2 bases and 5 bases respectively, with 12 bases between them.

The chain joins TRBV19 to TRBJ2-1, with TRBD2 matching over 8 bases. Germline loops: CDR1 LNHDA, CDR2 SQIVND (reference sequence). The CDR3 length is 15 residues. V dropped 3 bases and J dropped 8; count of bases not matched to a gene: 9. The CDR3: CASSMVIAGNDEQFF. The CDR3 region has the DNA TGTGCCAGTAGTATGGTGATAGCGGGGAATGATGAGCAGTTCTTC.

V usage is TRBV4-1 and J usage is TRBJ2-3, with 9 positions matching TRBD1. Germline CDR1 MGHRA, CDR2 YSYEKL. V lost 1 base, J lost 4 bases, and 6 bases stayed unmatched. The CDR3 sequence is 16 residues long. For the CDR3, the DNA is TGCGCCAGCAGCCAAGTCCTCGGGACAGGGTCAGATACGCAGTATTTT. Translated, it gives CASSQVLGTGSDTQYF.

V and J are TRBV5-1 and TRBJ2-3, with 7 bases lining up with TRBD1. Germline CDR1 is SGHRS and CDR2 is YFSETQ. V lost 3 bases and J lost 10; bases outside the gene matches: 2. There are 11 residues in the CDR3. The DNA of the CDR3 is TGCGCCAGCAGCTCTGACAGGGCGCAGTATTTT. Its protein is CASSSDRAQYF.

V usage is TRBV7-2 and J usage is TRBJ2-2; 8 nucleotides agree with TRBD2. J gave up 6 bases and V 4 bases, and 13 bases lay outside the gene matches. Germline CDR1 reads SGHTA; CDR2 reads FQGNSA. This CDR3 has 17 amino acids. CDR3 loop: CASSSVRGGRIPGELFF. DNA of the CDR3: TGTGCCAGCAGCTCCGTGCGGGGCGGGAGGATCCCCGGGGAGCTGTTTTTT.

V gene TRBV11-1 combines with J gene TRBJ2-7, with 8 bases fitting TRBD2. CDR1 SGHAT and CDR2 FQDESV come from the germline V gene (reference sequence). J gave up 3 bases and V 2 bases, and 9 bases lay outside the gene matches. CDR3 length: 16 amino acids. The CDR3 sequence is CASSLIGIAGSYEQYF. The CDR3 region has the DNA TGTGCCAGCAGCTTAATAGGAATAGCGGGGAGCTACGAGCAGTACTTC.

The V and J genes are TRBV5-1 and TRBJ1-4, with TRBD1 as a possible D gene (5 bases). V was trimmed by 0 bases and J by 4 bases, leaving 13 bases between them. Per the germline V gene, CDR1 is SGHRS and CDR2 is YFSETQ. CDR3 length: 16 amino acids. This CDR3 reads CASSLAGGLINEKLFF. CDR3 sequence (DNA): TGCGCCAGCAGCTTGGCTGGGGGACTGATTAATGAAAAACTGTTTTTT.

The chain employs TRBV4-1 and TRBJ1-5; 8 positions agree with TRBD1. Germline values: CDR1 MGHRA, CDR2 YSYEKL. The CDR3 contains 16 residues. Trimming cost V 0 bases and J 5 bases; bases outside gene matches: 6. The CDR3 bases are TGCGCCAGCAGCCAAGATACAGGGGGTCGGCATCAGCCCCAGCATTTT. It translates to CASSQDTGGRHQPQHF.